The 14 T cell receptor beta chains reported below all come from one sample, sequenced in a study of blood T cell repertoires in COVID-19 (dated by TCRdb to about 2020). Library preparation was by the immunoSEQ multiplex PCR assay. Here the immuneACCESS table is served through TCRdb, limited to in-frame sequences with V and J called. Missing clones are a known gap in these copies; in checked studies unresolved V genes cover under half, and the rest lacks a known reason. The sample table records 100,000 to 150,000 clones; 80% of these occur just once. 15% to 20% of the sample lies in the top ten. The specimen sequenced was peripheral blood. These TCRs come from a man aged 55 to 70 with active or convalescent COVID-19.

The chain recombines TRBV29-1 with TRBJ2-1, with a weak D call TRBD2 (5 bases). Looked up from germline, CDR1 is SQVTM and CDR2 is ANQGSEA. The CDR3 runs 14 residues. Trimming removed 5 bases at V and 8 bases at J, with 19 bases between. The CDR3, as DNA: TGCAGCGTTCCCGAGGGAGAGTCTAAAGATGAGCAGTTCTTC. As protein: CSVPEGESKDEQFF.

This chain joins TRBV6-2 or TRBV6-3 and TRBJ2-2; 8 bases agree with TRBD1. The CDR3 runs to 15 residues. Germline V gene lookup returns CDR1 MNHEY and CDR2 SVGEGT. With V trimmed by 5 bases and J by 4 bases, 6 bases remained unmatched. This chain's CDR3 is CASSRQGRGTGELFF. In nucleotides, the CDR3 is TGTGCCAGCAGTCGACAGGGGCGCGGCACCGGGGAGCTGTTTTTT.

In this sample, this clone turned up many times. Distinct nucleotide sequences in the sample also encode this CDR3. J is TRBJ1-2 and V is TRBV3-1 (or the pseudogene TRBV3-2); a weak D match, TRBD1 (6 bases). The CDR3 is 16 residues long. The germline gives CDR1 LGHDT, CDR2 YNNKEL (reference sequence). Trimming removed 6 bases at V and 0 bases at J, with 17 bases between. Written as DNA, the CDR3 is TGTGCCAGCAGTTGGGGTCGGGGGGCAGCTAACTATGGCTACACCTTC. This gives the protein CASSWGRGAANYGYTF.

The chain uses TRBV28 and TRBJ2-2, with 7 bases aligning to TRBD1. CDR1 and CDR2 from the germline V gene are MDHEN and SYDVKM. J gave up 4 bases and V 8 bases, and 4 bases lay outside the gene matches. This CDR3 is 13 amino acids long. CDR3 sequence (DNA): TGTGCCAGCGAGGGGGCAGTCACCGGGGAGCTGTTTTTT. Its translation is CASEGAVTGELFF. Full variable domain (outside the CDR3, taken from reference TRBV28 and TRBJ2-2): DVKVTQSSRYLVKRTGEKVFLECVQDMDHENMFWYRQDPGLGLRLIYFSYDVKMKEKGDIPEGYSVSREKKERFSLILESASTNQTSMYLCASEGAVTGELFFGEGSRLTVL.

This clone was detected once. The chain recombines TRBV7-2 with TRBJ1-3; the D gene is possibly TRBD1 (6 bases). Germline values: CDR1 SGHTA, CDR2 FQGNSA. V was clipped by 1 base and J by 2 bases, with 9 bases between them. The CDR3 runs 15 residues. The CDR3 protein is CASSLVTGTGNTIYF. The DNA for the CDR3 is TGTGCCAGCAGCTTAGTGACAGGAACTGGAAACACCATATATTTT.

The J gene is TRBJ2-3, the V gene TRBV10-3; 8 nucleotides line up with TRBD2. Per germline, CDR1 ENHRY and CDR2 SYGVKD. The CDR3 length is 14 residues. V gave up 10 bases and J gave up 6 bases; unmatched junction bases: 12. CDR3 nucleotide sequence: TGTGCCACCTCTCCAGGAGCGGGAGTGGATACGCAGTATTTT. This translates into CATSPGAGVDTQYF.

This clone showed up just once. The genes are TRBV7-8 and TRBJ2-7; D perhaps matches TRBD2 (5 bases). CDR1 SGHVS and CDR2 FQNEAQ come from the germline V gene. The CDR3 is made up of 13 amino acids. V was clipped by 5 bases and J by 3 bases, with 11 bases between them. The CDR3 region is CASSPPGIYEQYF. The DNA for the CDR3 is TGTGCCAGCAGCCCCCCGGGAATCTACGAGCAGTACTTC.

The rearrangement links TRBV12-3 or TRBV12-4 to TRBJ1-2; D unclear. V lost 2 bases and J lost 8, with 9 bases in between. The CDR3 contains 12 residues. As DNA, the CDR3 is TGTGCCAGCAGTTTATCGGGGTTAGGCTACACCTTC. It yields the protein CASSLSGLGYTF.

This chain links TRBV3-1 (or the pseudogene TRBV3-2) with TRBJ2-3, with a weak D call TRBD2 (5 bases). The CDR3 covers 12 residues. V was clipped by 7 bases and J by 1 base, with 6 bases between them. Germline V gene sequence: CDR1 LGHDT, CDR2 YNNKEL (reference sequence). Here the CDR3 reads CASTGGTDTQYF. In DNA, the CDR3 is TGTGCCAGCACCGGGGGCACAGATACGCAGTATTTT.

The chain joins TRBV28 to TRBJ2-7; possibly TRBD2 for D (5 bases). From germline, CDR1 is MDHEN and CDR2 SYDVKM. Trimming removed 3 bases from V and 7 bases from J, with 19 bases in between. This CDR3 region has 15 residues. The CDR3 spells CASSLRRAAPGEQYF. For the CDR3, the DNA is TGTGCCAGCAGTTTGCGAAGGGCGGCCCCGGGGGAGCAGTACTTC.

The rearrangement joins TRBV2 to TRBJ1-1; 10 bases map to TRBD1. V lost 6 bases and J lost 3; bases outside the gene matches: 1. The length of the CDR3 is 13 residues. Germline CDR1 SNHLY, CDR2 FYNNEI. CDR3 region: CASRGTGDTEAFF. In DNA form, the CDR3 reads TGTGCCAGCAGGGGGACAGGGGACACTGAAGCTTTCTTT.

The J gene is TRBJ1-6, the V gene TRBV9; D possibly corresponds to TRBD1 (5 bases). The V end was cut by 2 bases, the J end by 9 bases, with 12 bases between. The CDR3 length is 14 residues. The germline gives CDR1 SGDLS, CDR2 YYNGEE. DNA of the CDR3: TGTGCCAGCAGCGTCAGACAGTTCTCTTCACCCCTCCACTTT. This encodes CASSVRQFSSPLHF.

CDR3 sequence (DNA): TGTGCCTCGCGGGGTGGGGCCTCATCCGGTGATGGCTACACCTTC. Protein product: CASRGGASSGDGYTF. The genes are TRBV10-3 and TRBJ1-2; D is perhaps TRBD1 (5 bases). Germline V lookup: CDR1 ENHRY, CDR2 SYGVKD. V was clipped by 11 bases and J by 6 bases, with 25 bases between them. This CDR3 region has 15 residues.

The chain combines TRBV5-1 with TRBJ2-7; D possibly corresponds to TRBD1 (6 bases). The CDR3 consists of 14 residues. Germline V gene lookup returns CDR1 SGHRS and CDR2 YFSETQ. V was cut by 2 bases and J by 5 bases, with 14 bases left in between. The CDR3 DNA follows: TGCGCCAGCAGCTTTAACAGGGTTTACGACGAGCAGTACTTC. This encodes CASSFNRVYDEQYF.